These T cell receptor beta chains were read from a single sample in a study of blood T cell repertoires in COVID-19. Libraries were prepared by immunoSEQ multiplex PCR; TCRdb keeps only in-frame clonotypes and omits some of them. In the table there are 150,000 to 200,000 clones, roughly 87% of which are singletons. The specimen was PBMCs or T cells enriched from blood (not recorded which). These receptors were collected from a human donor with acute COVID-19. The donor label of this sample is uncertain. Both conserved end residues are part of each CDR3. D genes are given only for firm matches. The size of a clone is reported for some rows only, either as once, few or many, or as a class for expanded clones.

v_gene: TRBV5-1
abundance: NA
d_gene: TRBD2
j_gene: TRBJ2-5
CDR3nt: TGCGCCAGCAGCCCGAACTTACGGGGGGGTCTGGGGGAGACCCAGTACTTC
CDR3aa: CASSPNLRGGLGETQYF

v_gene: TRBV6-5
abundance: NA
d_gene: TRBD1
j_gene: TRBJ1-1
CDR3nt: TGTGCCAGCAGTTATACAGGGGCTTGGCACTTT
CDR3aa: CASSYTGAWHF

v_gene: TRBV4-1
abundance: NA
d_gene: NA
j_gene: TRBJ2-1
CDR3nt: TGCGCCAGCAGCCCTCGACAGGCAAGGGGCAATGAGCAGTTCTTC
CDR3aa: CASSPRQARGNEQFF

v_gene: TRBV14
abundance: NA
d_gene: NA
j_gene: TRBJ1-4
CDR3nt: TGTGCCAGCAGCCAATGGTCAGGGGAAAAACTGTTTTTT
CDR3aa: CASSQWSGEKLFF

v_gene: TRBV5-1
abundance: NA
d_gene: TRBD1
j_gene: TRBJ2-7
CDR3nt: TGCGCCAGCAGCCTGGGGACAGGGGGCTACGAGCAGTACTTC
CDR3aa: CASSLGTGGYEQYF

v_gene: TRBV7-9
abundance: NA
d_gene: NA
j_gene: TRBJ2-7
CDR3nt: TGTGCCAGCAGCTCTCCAGGGGCCAGCTCCTACGAGCAGTACTTC
CDR3aa: CASSSPGASSYEQYF

v_gene: TRBV29-1
abundance: NA
d_gene: TRBD1
j_gene: TRBJ1-5
CDR3nt: TGCAGCGTTGGGGACAGAAATCAGCCCCAGCATTTT
CDR3aa: CSVGDRNQPQHF

v_gene: TRBV5-4
abundance: few
d_gene: NA
j_gene: TRBJ1-2
CDR3nt: TGTGCCAGCAGCTCAGAAGGGCCAGGGAACTATGGCTACACCTTC
CDR3aa: CASSSEGPGNYGYTF

v_gene: TRBV7-9
abundance: NA
d_gene: NA
j_gene: TRBJ2-5
CDR3nt: TGTGCCAGCAGCTTTCAGGGATCAGAGACCCAGTACTTC
CDR3aa: CASSFQGSETQYF

v_gene: TRBV15
abundance: NA
d_gene: TRBD2
j_gene: TRBJ2-7
CDR3nt: TGTGCCACCAGCAGAGATCCCGTGGGACTAGCGGGGGGCCTTAGCTCCTACGAGCAGTACTTC
CDR3aa: CATSRDPVGLAGGLSSYEQYF

v_gene: TRBV6-1
abundance: NA
d_gene: NA
j_gene: TRBJ1-1
CDR3nt: TGTGCCAGCAGTGAAGGACTGGGTCGACGTTTTGGGAGCACTGAAGCTTTCTTT
CDR3aa: CASSEGLGRRFGSTEAFF

v_gene: TRBV14
abundance: NA
d_gene: TRBD1
j_gene: TRBJ2-7
CDR3nt: TGTGCCAGCAGCCATCCGTCCGGGACAGGGTTTTACGAGCAGTACTTC
CDR3aa: CASSHPSGTGFYEQYF

v_gene: TRBV20-1
abundance: NA
d_gene: NA
j_gene: TRBJ2-7
CDR3nt: TGCAGTGCTCGTGGGGGCAAAGAGCAGTACTTC
CDR3aa: CSARGGKEQYF

v_gene: TRBV20-1
abundance: NA
d_gene: TRBD1
j_gene: TRBJ2-1
CDR3nt: TGCAGTGCTAGTAATTGGGACAGATACAATGAGCAGTTCTTC
CDR3aa: CSASNWDRYNEQFF

v_gene: TRBV3-1/TRBV3-2
abundance: once
d_gene: TRBD1
j_gene: TRBJ1-2
CDR3nt: TGTGCCAGCAGCCAAGAGGGAGACAGGGGGCTGTCTGGCTACACCTTC
CDR3aa: CASSQEGDRGLSGYTF

v_gene: TRBV5-1
abundance: NA
d_gene: TRBD1
j_gene: TRBJ1-4
CDR3nt: TGCGCCAGCAGCCTGACAGGGGCAGTCGGTGAAAAACTGTTTTTT
CDR3aa: CASSLTGAVGEKLFF

v_gene: TRBV21-1
abundance: NA
d_gene: NA
j_gene: TRBJ1-4
CDR3nt: TGTGCCAGCAGTACACCAGGGAGGACTAATGAAAAACTGTTTTTT
CDR3aa: CASSTPGRTNEKLFF

v_gene: TRBV3-1/TRBV3-2
abundance: once
d_gene: NA
j_gene: TRBJ1-5
CDR3nt: TGTGCCAGCAGCCAAGAGGGGGCAGGGCCTAAGCAGCCCCAGCATTTT
CDR3aa: CASSQEGAGPKQPQHF

v_gene: TRBV23-1
abundance: NA
d_gene: TRBD1
j_gene: TRBJ1-1
CDR3nt: TGCGCACAAAGGGGGCCCCCGACAGACAAGCACGGCACTGAAGCTTTCTTT
CDR3aa: CAQRGPPTDKHGTEAFF

v_gene: TRBV5-5
abundance: NA
d_gene: TRBD1
j_gene: TRBJ2-7
CDR3nt: TGTGCCAGCAGCTCACCGGGACAGGGGGGTGAGCAGTACTTC
CDR3aa: CASSSPGQGGEQYF

v_gene: TRBV28
abundance: NA
d_gene: NA
j_gene: TRBJ2-3
CDR3nt: TGTGCCAGCAGTTTGTCTAGACTTAGTAAAGATACGCAGTATTTT
CDR3aa: CASSLSRLSKDTQYF

v_gene: TRBV7-9
abundance: NA
d_gene: TRBD1
j_gene: TRBJ1-1
CDR3nt: TGTGCCAGCAGCGGGACAGGGTCTCTGAACACTGAAGCTTTCTTT
CDR3aa: CASSGTGSLNTEAFF

v_gene: TRBV11-2
abundance: NA
d_gene: NA
j_gene: TRBJ1-5
CDR3nt: TGTGCCAGCAGCTTAGGGCGGGAGCAGCCCCAGCATTTT
CDR3aa: CASSLGREQPQHF

v_gene: TRBV24-1
abundance: NA
d_gene: NA
j_gene: TRBJ2-3
CDR3nt: TGTGCCACCAGTGGGGGGGTCACAGATACGCAGTATTTT
CDR3aa: CATSGGVTDTQYF

v_gene: TRBV7-8
abundance: NA
d_gene: NA
j_gene: TRBJ1-2
CDR3nt: TGTGCCAGCAGCTTGGACACTCGGAGCTTTGCTAACTATGGCTACACCTTC
CDR3aa: CASSLDTRSFANYGYTF

v_gene: TRBV24-1
abundance: NA
d_gene: NA
j_gene: TRBJ1-1
CDR3nt: TGTGCCACCCAAGACTATGAGAACACTGAAGCTTTCTTT
CDR3aa: CATQDYENTEAFF

v_gene: TRBV5-1
abundance: NA
d_gene: TRBD2
j_gene: TRBJ2-7
CDR3nt: TGCGCCAGCAGCCTACTCCCGGGACTAGCGGGGGCCACTCCCTCCTACGAGCAGTACTTC
CDR3aa: CASSLLPGLAGATPSYEQYF

v_gene: TRBV5-4
abundance: NA
d_gene: NA
j_gene: TRBJ1-1
CDR3nt: TGTGCCAGCAGCTTGGATCAGGGCGACACTGAAGCTTTCTTT
CDR3aa: CASSLDQGDTEAFF

v_gene: TRBV5-4
abundance: NA
d_gene: TRBD1
j_gene: TRBJ1-5
CDR3nt: TGTGCCAGCAGCTTGGGGACAGGGGAGCCCCAGCATTTT
CDR3aa: CASSLGTGEPQHF